What follows describes a single TCR beta chain. These data are taken from a study of blood T cell repertoires in COVID-19. On the study more broadly: The United States, Italy and Spain supplied acute and convalescent COVID-19 samples. The analysed material was cDNA or gDNA that came from T cells, B-cell-depleted T cells, or PBMCs.

In the original workflow: Estimates of nucleated cell counts were drawn from the amplification of reference gene primers. Method: immunoSEQ multiplex PCR; TCRdb's copy keeps in-frame clones and lacks some. V and J calls and clone size follow that table, whereas D and trimming were derived from the DNA. The sample contains about 210,000 clones, 90% to 95% of which appear only once. Sequencing was done on a sample of peripheral blood. The TCR originated in a man younger than 40 with acute or convalescent COVID-19.

CDR3 coding DNA: TGCGCCAGCAGCCCCGCGTTTCCTAGCGGGGGGGTCAGGGAGCTGTTTTTT. Translating it yields CASSPAFPSGGVRELFF. V is TRBV5-1 and J is TRBJ2-2; 12 positions match TRBD2. V was clipped by 4 bases and J by 9 bases; unmatched bases: 13. The CDR3 contains 17 residues. Germline lookup yields CDR1 SGHRS and CDR2 YFSETQ.